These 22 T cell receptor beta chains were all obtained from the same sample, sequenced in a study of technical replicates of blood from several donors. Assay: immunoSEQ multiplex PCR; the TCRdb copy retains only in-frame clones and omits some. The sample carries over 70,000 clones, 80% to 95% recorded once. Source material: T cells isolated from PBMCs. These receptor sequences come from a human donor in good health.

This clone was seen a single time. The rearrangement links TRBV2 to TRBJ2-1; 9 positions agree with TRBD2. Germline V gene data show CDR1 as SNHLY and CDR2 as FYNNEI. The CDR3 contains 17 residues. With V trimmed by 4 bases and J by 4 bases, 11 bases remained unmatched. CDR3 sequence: CASSARLADNPYNEQFF. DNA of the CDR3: TGTGCCAGCAGTGCCCGACTAGCGGATAATCCTTACAATGAGCAGTTCTTC.

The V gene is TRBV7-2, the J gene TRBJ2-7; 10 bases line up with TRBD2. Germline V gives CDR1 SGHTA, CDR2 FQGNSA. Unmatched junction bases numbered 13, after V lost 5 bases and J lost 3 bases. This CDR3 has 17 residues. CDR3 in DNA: TGTGCCAGCAGCGCAAGGGGGTCCAGCGGGAGGGGCTACGAGCAGTACTTC. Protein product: CASSARGSSGRGYEQYF.

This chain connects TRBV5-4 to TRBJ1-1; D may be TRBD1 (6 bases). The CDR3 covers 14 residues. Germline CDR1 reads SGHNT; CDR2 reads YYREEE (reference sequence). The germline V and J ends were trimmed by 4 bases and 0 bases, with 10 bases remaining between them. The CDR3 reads CASSTGQLNTEAFF. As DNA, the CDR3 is TGTGCCAGCAGCACCGGACAGTTGAACACTGAAGCTTTCTTT. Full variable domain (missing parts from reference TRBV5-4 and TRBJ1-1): ETGVTQSPTHLIKTRGQQVTLRCSSQSGHNTVSWYQQALGQGPQFIFQYYREEENGRGNFPPRFSGLQFPNYSSELNVNALELDDSALYLCASSTGQLNTEAFFGQGTRLTVV.

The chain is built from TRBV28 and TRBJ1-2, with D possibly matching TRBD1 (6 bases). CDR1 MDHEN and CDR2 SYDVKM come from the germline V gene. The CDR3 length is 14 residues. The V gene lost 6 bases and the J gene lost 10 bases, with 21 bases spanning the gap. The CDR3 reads CASRLASTGFYYTF. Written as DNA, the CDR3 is TGTGCCAGCAGGTTGGCCTCGACAGGCTTTTACTACACCTTC.

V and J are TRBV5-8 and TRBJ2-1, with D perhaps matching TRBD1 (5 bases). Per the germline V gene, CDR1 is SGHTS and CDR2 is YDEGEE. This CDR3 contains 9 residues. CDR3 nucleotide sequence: TGTCCCCCTCTTCAGGGTCCGTTCTTC. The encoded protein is CPPLQGPFF.

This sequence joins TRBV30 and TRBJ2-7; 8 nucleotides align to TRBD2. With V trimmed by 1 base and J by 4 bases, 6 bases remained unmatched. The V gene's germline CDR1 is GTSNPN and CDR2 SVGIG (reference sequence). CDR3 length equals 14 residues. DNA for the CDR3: TGTGCCTGGAGTGCAGGGACTAGTTTTTACGAGCAGTACTTC. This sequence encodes CAWSAGTSFYEQYF. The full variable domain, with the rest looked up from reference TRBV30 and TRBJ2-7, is SQTIHQWPATLVQPVGSPLSLECTVEGTSNPNLYWYRQAAGRGLQLLFYSVGIGQISSEVPQNLSASRPQDRQFILSSKKLLLSDSGFYLCAWSAGTSFYEQYFGPGTRLTVT.

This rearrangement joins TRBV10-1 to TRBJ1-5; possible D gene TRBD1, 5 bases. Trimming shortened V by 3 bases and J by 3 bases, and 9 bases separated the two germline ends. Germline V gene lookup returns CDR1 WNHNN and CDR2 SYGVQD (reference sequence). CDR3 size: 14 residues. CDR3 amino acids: CASSDAGVNQPQHF. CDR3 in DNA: TGCGCCAGCAGTGATGCGGGGGTCAATCAGCCCCAGCATTTT.

The chain's CDR3 is CASSFGQPAREQYF. The CDR3, as DNA: TGTGCCAGCAGTTTTGGGCAGCCCGCTCGGGAGCAGTACTTC. The chain combines TRBV27 with TRBJ2-7; D unresolved. The CDR3 has 14 amino acids. Germline V CDR1 and CDR2: MNHEY, SMNVEV (reference sequence). V was clipped by 3 bases and J by 7 bases, with 16 bases between them.

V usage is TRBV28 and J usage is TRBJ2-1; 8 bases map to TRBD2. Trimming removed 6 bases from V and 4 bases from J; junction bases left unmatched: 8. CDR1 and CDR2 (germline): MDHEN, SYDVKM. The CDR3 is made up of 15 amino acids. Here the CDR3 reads CASSPTSGLYNEQFF. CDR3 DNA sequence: TGTGCCAGCAGCCCTACTAGCGGCCTATACAATGAGCAGTTCTTC.

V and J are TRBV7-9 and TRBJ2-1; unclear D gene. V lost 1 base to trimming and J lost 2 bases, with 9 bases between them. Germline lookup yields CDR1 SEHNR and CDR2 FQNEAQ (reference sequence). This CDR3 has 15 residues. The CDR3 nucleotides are TGTGCCAGCAGCTTAGTCATACAGCCCTACAATGAGCAGTTCTTC. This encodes CASSLVIQPYNEQFF.

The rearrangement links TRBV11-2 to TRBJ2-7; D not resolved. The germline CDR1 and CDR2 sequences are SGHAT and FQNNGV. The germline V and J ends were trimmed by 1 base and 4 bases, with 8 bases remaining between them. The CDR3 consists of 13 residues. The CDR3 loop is CASSLGVSYEQYF. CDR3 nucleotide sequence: TGTGCCAGCAGCTTAGGAGTCTCGTACGAGCAGTACTTC.

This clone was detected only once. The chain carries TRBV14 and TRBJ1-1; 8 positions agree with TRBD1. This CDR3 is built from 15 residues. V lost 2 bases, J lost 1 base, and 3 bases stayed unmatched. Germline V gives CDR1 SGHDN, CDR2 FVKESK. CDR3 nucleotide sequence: TGTGCCAGCAGCCAATGGACAGGGCCGAACACTGAAGCTTTCTTT. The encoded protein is CASSQWTGPNTEAFF.

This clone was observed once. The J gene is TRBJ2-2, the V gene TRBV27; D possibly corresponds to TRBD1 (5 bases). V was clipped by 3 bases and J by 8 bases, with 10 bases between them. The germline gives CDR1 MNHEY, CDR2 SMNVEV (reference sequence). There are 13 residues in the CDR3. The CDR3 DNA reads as TGTGCCAGCAGTTTTAGGGGAACGGGGGAGCTGTTTTTT. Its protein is CASSFRGTGELFF.

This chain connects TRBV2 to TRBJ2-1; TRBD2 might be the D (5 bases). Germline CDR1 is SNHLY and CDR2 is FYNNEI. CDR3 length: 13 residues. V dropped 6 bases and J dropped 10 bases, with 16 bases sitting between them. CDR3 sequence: CASRSFSRLEQFF. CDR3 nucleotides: TGTGCCAGCAGATCCTTCTCAAGACTAGAGCAGTTCTTC.

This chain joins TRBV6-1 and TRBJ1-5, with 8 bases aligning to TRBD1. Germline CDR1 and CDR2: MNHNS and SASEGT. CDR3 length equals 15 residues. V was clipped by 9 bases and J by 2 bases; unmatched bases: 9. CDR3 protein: CASRQGSLGNQPQHF. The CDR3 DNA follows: TGTGCCAGTAGACAGGGGTCGTTGGGCAATCAGCCCCAGCATTTT.

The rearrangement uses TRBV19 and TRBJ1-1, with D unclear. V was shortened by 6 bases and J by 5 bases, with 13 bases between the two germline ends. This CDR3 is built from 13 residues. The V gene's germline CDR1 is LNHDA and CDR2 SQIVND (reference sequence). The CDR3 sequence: CASRGSRNTEAFF. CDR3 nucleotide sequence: TGTGCCAGTAGGGGGAGTCGGAATACTGAAGCTTTCTTT.

The CDR3 bases are TGCGCCAGCAGCTTAAGACAGAGCCCAACTAATGAAAAACTGTTTTTT. Translated: CASSLRQSPTNEKLFF. V is TRBV5-1 and J is TRBJ1-4; D possibly corresponds to TRBD1 (5 bases). This CDR3 is built from 16 residues. In germline, CDR1 is SGHRS, CDR2 YFSETQ. Trimming cost V 2 bases and J 0 bases, with 11 bases left between them.

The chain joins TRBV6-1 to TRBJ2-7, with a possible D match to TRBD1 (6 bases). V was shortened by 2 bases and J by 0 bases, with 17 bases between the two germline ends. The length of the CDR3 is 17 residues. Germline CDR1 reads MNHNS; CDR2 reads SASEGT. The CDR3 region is CASSERWQGPSSYEQYF. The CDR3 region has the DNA TGTGCCAGCAGTGAAAGGTGGCAGGGGCCGAGCTCCTACGAGCAGTACTTC.

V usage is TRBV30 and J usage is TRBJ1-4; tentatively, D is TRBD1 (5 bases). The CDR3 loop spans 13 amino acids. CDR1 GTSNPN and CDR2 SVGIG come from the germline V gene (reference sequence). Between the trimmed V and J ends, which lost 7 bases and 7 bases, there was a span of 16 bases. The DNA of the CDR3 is TGTGCCTTCGCGCTGGGGGGTCCTGAAAAACTGTTTTTT. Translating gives CAFALGGPEKLFF.

The CDR3 protein is CASSPSGPSGELFF. CDR3 coding DNA: TGTGCCAGCAGCCCCAGCGGGCCAAGCGGGGAGCTGTTTTTT. V usage is TRBV7-9 and J usage is TRBJ2-2; D may be TRBD2 (6 bases). Deletions cut 5 bases from V and 7 bases from J, with 14 bases between. The CDR3 contains 14 residues. Germline V gene lookup returns CDR1 SEHNR and CDR2 FQNEAQ (reference sequence).

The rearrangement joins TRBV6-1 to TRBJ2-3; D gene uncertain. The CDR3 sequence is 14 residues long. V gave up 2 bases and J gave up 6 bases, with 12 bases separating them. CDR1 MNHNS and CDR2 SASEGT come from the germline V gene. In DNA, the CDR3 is TGTGCCAGCAGTGAAAGTGGCGGCTGGGATACGCAGTATTTT. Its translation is CASSESGGWDTQYF.

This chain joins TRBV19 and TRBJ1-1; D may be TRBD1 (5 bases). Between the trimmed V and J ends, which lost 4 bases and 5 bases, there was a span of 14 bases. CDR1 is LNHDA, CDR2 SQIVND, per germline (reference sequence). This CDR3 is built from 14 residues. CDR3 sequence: CASSTQSRGTEAFF. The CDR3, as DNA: TGTGCCAGTAGTACTCAGTCTAGGGGAACTGAAGCTTTCTTT. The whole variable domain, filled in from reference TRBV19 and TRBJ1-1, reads DGGITQSPKYLFRKEGQNVTLSCEQNLNHDAMYWYRQDPGQGLRLIYYSQIVNDFQKGDIAEGYSVSREKKESFPLTVTSAQKNPTAFYLCASSTQSRGTEAFFGQGTRLTVV.